These T cell receptor beta chains were read from a single sample in a study of cytomegalovirus exposure and HLA in healthy donors. Data came from immunoSEQ multiplex PCR; TCRdb stores just in-frame clones and leaves some out. The sample has more than 55,000 clones, around 96% seen once. The sample was PBMCs. These receptors were taken from a man between 18 and 29 years old in good health and CMV-seronegative. CDR3s include the opening cysteine and the closing phenylalanine or tryptophan.

>TRBV19|TRBJ2-7
CASSSDPGHRIYEQYF
>TRBV27|TRBJ1-4
CATGVRFREKLFF
>TRBV28|TRBJ2-1
CASSLATGQFF
>TRBV6-1|TRBJ2-1
CATTFGLAGSGEQFF
>TRBV4-1|TRBJ2-1
CASSPTGFEQFF
>TRBV29-1|TRBJ2-1
CSVELKWTSGSLNEQFF
>TRBV10-3|TRBJ1-2
CAISGNRDGNGYTF
>TRBV7-9|TRBJ1-5
CASSFGGQANQPQHF
>TRBV6-4|TRBJ2-2
CASSPTGSTGELFF
>TRBV5-1|TRBJ1-1
CASCETGRNTEAFF
>TRBV6-5|TRBJ2-7
CASSYAAGGSYEQYF
>TRBV7-9|TRBJ2-5
CASSVGQGITQYF
>TRBV18|TRBJ1-3
CASSPTTMQGLAGNTIYF
>TRBV5-1|TRBJ2-7
CASSPEAGGPYEQYF
>TRBV28|TRBJ2-5
CASSLRTEGPGLAAPYQETQYF
>TRBV7-8|TRBJ2-2
CASSLGQGWNTGELFF
>TRBV28|TRBJ1-1
CASSPDRGVTEAFF
>TRBV9|TRBJ2-3
CASSPSGREADTQYF
>TRBV4-1|TRBJ1-3
CASSHPTGVNTIYF
>TRBV15|TRBJ2-7
CATAYGGYYEQYF
>TRBV5-5|TRBJ1-2
CASSFSGGAGYGYTF
>TRBV5-1|TRBJ2-5
CASSLVVSGRETQYF